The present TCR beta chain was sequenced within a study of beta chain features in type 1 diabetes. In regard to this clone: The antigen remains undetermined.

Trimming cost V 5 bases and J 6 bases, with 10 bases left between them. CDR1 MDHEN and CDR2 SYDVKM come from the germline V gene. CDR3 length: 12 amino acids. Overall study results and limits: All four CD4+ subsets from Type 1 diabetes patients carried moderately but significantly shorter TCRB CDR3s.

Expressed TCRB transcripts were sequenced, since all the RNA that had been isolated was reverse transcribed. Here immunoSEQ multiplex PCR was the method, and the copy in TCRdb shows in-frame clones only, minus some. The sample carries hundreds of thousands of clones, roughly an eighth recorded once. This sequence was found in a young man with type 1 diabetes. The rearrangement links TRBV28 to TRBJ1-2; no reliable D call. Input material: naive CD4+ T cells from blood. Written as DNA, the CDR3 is TGTGCCAGCAGTAAAAGGGATCATGGCTACACCTTC. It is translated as CASSKRDHGYTF.